This T cell receptor (beta chain) was captured in a study of blood T cells in healthy people across ages (dated by TCRdb to 2015 to 2017). In the study overall: Template switching captured roughly one uniquely barcoded TCR beta cDNA molecule per two T cells in model experiments. Four age groups were formed from the donors: young (average 16 years), middle-aged (around 41), aged (62) and long-lived (about 80). To track age-related changes in TCR beta repertoire diversity, the study relied on deep sequencing normalized with unique cDNA molecular identifiers. The study analyzed two additional independent replicas of 1 million unique cDNA reads from the same blood draw for two donors, one aged 18 to 29 and one aged 80 or older. The paper as a whole reports these results and caveats: Since profiling was done on bulk unsorted PBMCs, naive and antigen-experienced compartments could not be conclusively compared. Total diversity estimates from one million sequenced T cells were considered lower bounds and underestimates. Observed TCR beta diversity per million T cells fell roughly linearly with age, and a significant reduction was already apparent by age roughly 40. Compared with the aged group, the long-lived group had more naive CD4+ T cells, fewer expanded clones and increased TCR diversity, a pattern suggesting age selection. Observed TCR beta diversity correlated strongly with the percentage of naive T cells measured by flow cytometry. The CMV infection status of donors was not known, potentially confounding age-related changes in expanded clonotypes.

Preparation of the library involved 5' RACE. TCRdb shows the sequencer as Illumina HiSeq 2500. A second PCR of about 7 to 12 cycles was run with a J-beta primer mix and a sample-barcoded 5' primer. A template-switch 5' adaptor carrying 12 random nucleotides introduced a unique molecular identifier onto each TCR beta cDNA molecule. Each sample yielded at least 3 million CDR3-containing paired-end reads. All of the RNA was converted into first-strand cDNA using the Mint cDNA synthesis kit, with a TRBC-specific oligonucleotide serving as the primer. Following uracil-DNA glycosylase treatment, a first 18-cycle PCR with universal primers M1SS and BC2_uni_R was performed on all cDNA. On the study's bioinformatics: For normalization, 1 million high-quality reads were randomly selected from each sample, with every read carrying a distinct molecular identifier. Reads with shared molecular identifiers were discarded instead of being binned into consensus sequences. MiTCR, with a Q25 quality threshold and the strictest error-elimination algorithm, was used for CDR3 identification, clonotype clustering and error correction. A nonparametric unseen species model with Euler transformation was used to estimate a lower bound on total TCR beta diversity. Using fastp trimming at Q25 and MiXCR clonotype assembly, TCRdb reanalyzed the public sequencing data and kept in-frame beta chains. Rows are combined by CDR3 protein, so each entry shows the most common genes and DNA. Here the V and J calls rest on TCRdb's processing, not on the authors' analysis. Within this sample are 500,000 to 550,000 distinct CDR3 sequences, with nearly 25% of them counted one time only. The ten largest clones add up to approximately 10% of the sample.

This clonotype was detected many times. Its antigen remains undetermined. Base qualities are not recorded, but no much larger clone differs from it by a single base. The 39 donors, aged about 6 to 100 years, were systemically healthy Caucasian individuals from Russia. Roughly 9.5 milliliters of peripheral blood were drawn from each donor into EDTA-treated Vacutainer tubes. PBMCs were isolated by Ficoll-Paque density-gradient centrifugation, with at least 6 million obtained per sample. Total RNA, at least 6 micrograms per sample, was extracted from PBMCs with Trizol reagent. Naive CD45RAhigh/CD27high T cell percentages were measured by flow cytometry on a PBMC aliquot from every donor. The CDR3 has 15 amino acids, counting the end cysteine and phenylalanine. The kept DNA is CDR3 alone, 45 bases in frame from the first base. CDR1 is given as SGHRS and CDR2 as YFSETQ, both from the germline V gene. Relative to germline, V is missing 4 bases and J is missing 5 bases, with 10 bases of the junction outside any gene match.

This same sample was also taken into another study, of T cells of mothers and their children. As that second paper reports: Nine systemically healthy Caucasian individuals, comprising three mothers and their six children, were included as donors. cDNA synthesis consumed the entire amount of extracted RNA, loaded at around 1.5 ug RNA in each 15 ul reaction. In the second PCR, the M1S primer added sample barcodes and 2-4 random nucleotides. More than 8 million TCR beta CDR3 reads were obtained from each mother, and about 3 million reads were obtained from each child. Thymic selection shapes the output of TCR recombination in a similar way in related and unrelated pairs, and inherited differences have a minor effect. Related mother-child pairs always showed normalized repertoire overlap that was slightly higher than in unrelated mother-child pairs, though the difference was never significant. No persistent microchimeric T cell clones were found, with a detection sensitivity of approximately 100 clones per million clonotypes. Deep NGS was used in the study to compare the TCR beta repertoires of mothers and children and to look for features that separate related mother-child pairs from unrelated individuals. On average, the children were roughly 10 +/- 4 years old, while the mothers were around 42 +/- 4 years old. After adapter ligation with NEBNext reagents, the libraries were sequenced on Illumina HiSeq 2000 with 100+100 nt paired-end reads. Mother and child libraries were prepared a month apart and sequenced in separate runs to prevent cross-contamination. Between about 500,000 and 2,300,000 distinct TCR beta clonotypes were identified per donor. Naive TCR beta clonotypes were estimated from low-frequency clonotypes matched to each donor's FACS-determined naive share, without sorting.

Recombination joined TRBV5-1 with TRBJ2-5, and 8 bases in between align with TRBD2. This TCR came from a boy younger than 18 in good health. The sequenced sample was blood. The CDR3 is CASSPTSVGQETQYF. The nucleotide sequence is TGCGCCAGCAGCCCGACTAGCGTAGGTCAGGAGACCCAGTACTTC. Outside the CDR3, residues come from the reference TRBV5-1 and TRBJ2-5 proteins, so the full variable domain is: KAGVTQTPRYLIKTRGQQVTLSCSPISGHRSVSWYQQTPGQGLQFLFEYFSETQRNKGNFPGRFSGRQFSNSRSEMNVSTLELGDSALYLCASSPTSVGQETQYFGPGTRLLVL.